The T cell receptor (beta chain) under discussion was sequenced for a study of blood T cell repertoires in COVID-19. At the level of the study: T cells, B-cell-depleted T cells, or PBMCs provided the cDNA or gDNA that served as material.

Trimming left V 4 bases short and J 0 bases short, with 16 bases between. Germline-derived CDR1 and CDR2 are SGHDN and FVKESK. This CDR3 contains 18 residues. The authors' processing: Amplification from reference gene primers served as the basis for estimated nucleated cell counts. Measured with immunoSEQ multiplex PCR; TCRdb has only the in-frame clones, and not every one. The DNA was the basis for D and trimming; V, J and clone size are from that table. This table holds about 89,000 clones, 60% to 85% found once. Sample: peripheral blood. This TCR derives from a human donor in a cohort sampled during active COVID-19. The genes are TRBV14 and TRBJ2-6; the D is unclear. CDR3 region: CASSRPSQALSGANVLTF. Written as DNA, the CDR3 is TGTGCCAGCAGCCGCCCCTCCCAGGCCCTCTCTGGGGCCAACGTCCTGACTTTC.